The present T cell receptor beta chain was sequenced within a study of T cell repertoires in cytomegalovirus infection (dated by TCRdb to the late 2010s). The study in broad terms: Alongside well-studied HLA-B-restricted epitopes, the peptide stimulations were aimed at recently identified HLA-C-restricted CMV epitopes, whose presentation resists viral immunomodulation. Because public TCR beta signatures pointed to carriage of CMV infection together with the matching HLA type, the HLA type of each donor mattered for the analysis.

TCRdb shows the sequencer as Illumina HiSeq 1500. TCRdb trimmed the raw reads at Q25, called clones with MiXCR and kept productive beta chains. Records with the same CDR3 protein are collapsed into one entry carrying the most frequent genes and DNA. In this sample the table shows approximately 150,000 distinct CDR3 sequences, about 20% of which occur a single time. The leading ten clones occupy 25% of the sample. As concerns this clonotype: Its antigen is currently not known. No base-level quality is on record; no much larger clone is a single base apart.

Points the paper makes about the study in general: The ex vivo response was dominated by HLA-C-restricted CMV-specific TCR beta clonotypes, and the single most frequent clonotype in two of eight donors was supplied by these HLA-C-restricted clonotypes. Cumulative frequency of public TCR beta family members discriminated carriers of CMV infection plus the relevant HLA type in this cohort and an independent roughly 330-donor cohort.

Explained via the paper, the treatment or condition label denotes: in vitro stimulation with specific CMV peptide epitopes to enrich CMV-specific T cells. Including cysteine and phenylalanine, the CDR3 has 18 amino acids. Only the CDR3 part of the read is kept: 54 bases, read in frame from the first base. CDR1 is given as MNHEY and CDR2 as SVGEGT, both from the germline V gene. A distance of 21 bases separates the germline ends of V and J, which lose 5 bases and 0 bases respectively. The chain was built from TRBV6-2 or TRBV6-3 and TRBJ2-3; a tentative D match to TRBD2 spans 6 bases. The sequencing used CD8+ T cells from cultured PBMCs, collected from culture after CMV antigen stimulation. This TCR derives from a human donor in good health (CMV status not recorded). Some clones in this sample may be carry-over from other donors' samples. The CDR3 reads CASSDPGLFSSSTDTQYF. The DNA sequence is given as TGTGCCAGCAGTGACCCGGGACTTTTTTCCTCTAGCACAGATACGCAGTATTTT.